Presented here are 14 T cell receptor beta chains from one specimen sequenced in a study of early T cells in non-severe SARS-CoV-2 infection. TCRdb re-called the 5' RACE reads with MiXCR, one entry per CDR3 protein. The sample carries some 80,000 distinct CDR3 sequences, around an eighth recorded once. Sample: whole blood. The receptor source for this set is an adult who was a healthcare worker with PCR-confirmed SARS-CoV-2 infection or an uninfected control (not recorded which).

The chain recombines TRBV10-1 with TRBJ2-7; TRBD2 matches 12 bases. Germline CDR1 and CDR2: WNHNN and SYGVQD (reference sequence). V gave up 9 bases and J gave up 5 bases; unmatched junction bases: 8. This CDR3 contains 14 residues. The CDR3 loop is CASSPSGRAHEQYF. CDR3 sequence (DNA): TGCGCCAGTTCTCCTAGCGGGAGGGCCCACGAGCAGTACTTC.

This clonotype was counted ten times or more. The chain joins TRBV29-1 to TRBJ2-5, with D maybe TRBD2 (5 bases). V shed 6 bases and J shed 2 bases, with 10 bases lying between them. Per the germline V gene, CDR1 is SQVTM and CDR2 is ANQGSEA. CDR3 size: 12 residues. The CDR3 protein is CSVRAAQETQYF. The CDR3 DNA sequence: TGCAGCGTCAGAGCGGCTCAAGAGACCCAGTACTTC.

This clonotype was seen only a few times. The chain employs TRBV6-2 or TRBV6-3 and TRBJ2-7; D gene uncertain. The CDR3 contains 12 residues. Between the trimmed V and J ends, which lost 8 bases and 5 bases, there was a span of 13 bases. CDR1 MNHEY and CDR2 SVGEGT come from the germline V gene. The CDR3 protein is CASSQMVDEQYF. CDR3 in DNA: TGTGCCAGCTCCCAAATGGTCGACGAGCAGTACTTC.

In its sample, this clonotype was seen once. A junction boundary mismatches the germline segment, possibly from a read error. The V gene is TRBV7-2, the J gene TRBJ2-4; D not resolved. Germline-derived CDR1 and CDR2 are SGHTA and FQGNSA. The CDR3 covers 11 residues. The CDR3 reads CASSSHNIEYF. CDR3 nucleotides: TGTGCCAGCAGCTCTCACAACATTGAGTACTTC.

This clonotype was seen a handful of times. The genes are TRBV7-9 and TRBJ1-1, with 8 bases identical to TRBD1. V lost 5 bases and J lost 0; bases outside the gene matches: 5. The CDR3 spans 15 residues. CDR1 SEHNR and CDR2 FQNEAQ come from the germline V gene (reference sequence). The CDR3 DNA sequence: TGTGCCAGCAGCACCGGACAGGGTTTGAACACTGAAGCTTTCTTT. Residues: CASSTGQGLNTEAFF.

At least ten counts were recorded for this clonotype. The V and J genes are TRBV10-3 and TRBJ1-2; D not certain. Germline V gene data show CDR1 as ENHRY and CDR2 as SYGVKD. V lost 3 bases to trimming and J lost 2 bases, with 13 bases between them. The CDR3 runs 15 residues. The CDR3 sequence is CAISDHHSRNYGYTF. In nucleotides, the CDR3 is TGTGCCATCAGTGACCACCACAGCCGAAACTATGGCTACACCTTC.

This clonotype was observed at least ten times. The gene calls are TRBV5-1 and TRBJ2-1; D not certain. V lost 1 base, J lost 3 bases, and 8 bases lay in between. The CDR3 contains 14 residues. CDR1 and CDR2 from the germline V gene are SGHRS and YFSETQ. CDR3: CASSLFTDYNEQFF. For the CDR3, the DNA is TGCGCCAGCAGCTTGTTTACGGACTACAATGAGCAGTTCTTC.

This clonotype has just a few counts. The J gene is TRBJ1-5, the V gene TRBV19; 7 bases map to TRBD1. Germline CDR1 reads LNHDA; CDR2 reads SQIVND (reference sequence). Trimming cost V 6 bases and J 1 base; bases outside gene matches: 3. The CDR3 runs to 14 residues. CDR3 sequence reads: CASRSGQSNQPQHF. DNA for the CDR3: TGTGCCAGTAGATCGGGACAGAGCAATCAGCCCCAGCATTTT.

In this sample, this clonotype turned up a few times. CDR3: CAPRRIETQYF. The CDR3 DNA reads as TGTGCCCCAAGGAGAATAGAGACCCAGTACTTC. The gene calls are TRBV19 and TRBJ2-5; D gene ambiguous. Between the trimmed V and J ends, which lost 11 bases and 4 bases, there was a span of 11 bases. CDR3 length: 11 residues. Per the germline V gene, CDR1 is LNHDA and CDR2 is SQIVND (reference sequence).

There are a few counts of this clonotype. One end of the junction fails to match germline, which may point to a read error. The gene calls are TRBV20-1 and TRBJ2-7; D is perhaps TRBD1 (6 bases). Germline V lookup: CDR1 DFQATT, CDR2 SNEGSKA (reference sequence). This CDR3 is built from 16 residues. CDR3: CSARGGWLDRPYEQYF. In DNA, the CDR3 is TGCAGTGCGAGAGGCGGTTGGTTGGACAGACCCTACGAGCAGTACTTC.

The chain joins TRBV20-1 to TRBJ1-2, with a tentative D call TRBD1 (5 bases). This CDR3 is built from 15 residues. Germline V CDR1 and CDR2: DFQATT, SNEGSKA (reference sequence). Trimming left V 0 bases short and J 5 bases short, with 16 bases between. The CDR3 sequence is CSARDMAGFRYGYTF. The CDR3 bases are TGCAGTGCTAGAGATATGGCAGGGTTCCGGTATGGCTACACCTTC.

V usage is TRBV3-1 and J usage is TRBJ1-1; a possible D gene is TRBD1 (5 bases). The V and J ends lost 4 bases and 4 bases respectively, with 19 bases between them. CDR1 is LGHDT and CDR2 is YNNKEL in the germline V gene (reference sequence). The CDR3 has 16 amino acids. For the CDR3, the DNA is TGTGCCAGCAGCCGTGGGGTACAGGCGTTGGGCACTGAAGCTTTCTTT. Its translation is CASSRGVQALGTEAFF.

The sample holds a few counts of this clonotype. The CDR3 nucleotides read TGCAGTGCTAGAGGAGGACAGGTGAACACTGAAGCTTTCTTT. The encoded protein is CSARGGQVNTEAFF. The chain carries TRBV20-1 and TRBJ1-1; 7 bases fit TRBD1. This CDR3 is 14 amino acids long. CDR1 is DFQATT, CDR2 SNEGSKA, per germline (reference sequence). V shed 1 base, J shed 0 bases, and the junction held 2 bases outside the gene matches.

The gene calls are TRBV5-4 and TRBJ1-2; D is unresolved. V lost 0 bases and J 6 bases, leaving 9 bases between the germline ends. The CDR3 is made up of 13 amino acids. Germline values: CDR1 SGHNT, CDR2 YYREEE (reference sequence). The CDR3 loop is CASSLDRVNGYTF. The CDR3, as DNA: TGTGCCAGCAGCTTGGATAGGGTTAATGGCTACACCTTC.